This T cell receptor (beta chain) emerged from a study of blood T cell repertoires in COVID-19 (dated by TCRdb to 2019 to 2021). Broadly, across the study: Samples from collaborators originated in the United States, Italy and Spain and spanned both the acute and convalescent phases of COVID-19. A freely available public database, intended as a resource for researchers studying the immune response to SARS-CoV-2, is where the repertoires were released. The samples were drawn from two sources: the first 160 participants of the ongoing ImmuneRACE study, and 1,200 or so subjects contributed by 6 global collaborators. The sample metadata nearly always contained a de-identified subject ID, COVID-19 status, age in years and sex. The material from the prospective study consisted of cDNA or gDNA derived from T cells, B-cell-depleted T cells, or PBMCs. Deeply sampled blood TCRbeta repertoires from subjects exposed to, actively infected with, or recovered from COVID-19 were included in the dataset. Where available, HLA class I and class II types were taken from metadata supplied by the sample provider and were not determined by assay-based typing. Broad study findings and their caveats: The amount of clinical and demographic metadata varied by source and participant and was provided uncurated.

Remarks on this clone: Its cognate antigen has yet to be identified. Per-base qualities were not stored, and no clone one base away is much larger.

Enrolling through a virtual design, the prospective study's participants ranged in age from roughly 18 to 89 years and lived across 20 to 25 United States geographic areas. Cohort assignment in the prospective study relied on participant-reported clinical history from a screening survey and a study questionnaire. Recovered participants in ImmuneRACE Cohort 3 were defined by two consecutive negative NP/OP PCR tests, clearance by a healthcare professional, or resolution of symptoms. Each participant in the prospective study had whole blood, serum and a nasopharyngeal or oropharyngeal swab collected by mobile phlebotomists. Additional blood draws and questionnaires over an approximately 2-month period could optionally be provided by prospective study participants. Before DNA extraction, prospective study blood samples were shipped either frozen or at room temperature. The immunoSEQ Assay, a bias-controlled multiplex PCR, was used to amplify TCRbeta CDR3 regions from genomic DNA. The paper's data handling went like this. Nucleated cell counts per sample were estimated from amplification of reference gene primers within the assay. Sequence reads were collapsed and filtered to measure the absolute abundance of every unique TCRbeta CDR3 rearrangement. For each sample, productive Simpson clonality was calculated as the square root of Simpson's diversity index over productive rearrangements. Entries here come from immuneACCESS through TCRdb and include only in-frame sequences with V and J called. Some clones fail to appear in such tables; in the studies checked, an unresolved V gene covers under half of the shortfall, and the cause of the remainder is unknown. V and J calls and clone size are those listed in that table; D and trimming were worked out from the DNA. This sample holds around 210,000 clones; 89% were observed only once. The ten largest clonotypes hold around 8% of the sample.

At the junction V is shortened by 8 bases and J by 0 bases; bases outside the gene matches: 8. From the germline V gene, CDR1 is MDHEN and CDR2 is SYDVKM. Counted from cysteine to phenylalanine, this CDR3 has 15 amino acids. The only DNA kept is the CDR3, 45 bases in frame from the first base. The sequence was obtained from a woman between 18 and 30 years old who had recovered from COVID-19. Sequencing was done on a sample of PBMCs or T cells enriched from blood (not recorded which). The receptor chain draws on TRBV28 and TRBJ2-7, with 9 middle bases fitting TRBD1. The DNA sequence is TGTGCCAGCTTTCCCGGGACAGGGAGCTCCTACGAGCAGTACTTC. Translated, it gives CASFPGTGSSYEQYF.